The 23 T cell receptor beta chains below were found in one sample sequenced in a study of response to subunit inactivated influenza vaccine. TCRdb reanalysed the RT-PCR reads using MiXCR and keeps one entry per CDR3 protein. The sample comprises more than 700,000 distinct CDR3 sequences, approximately 22% of which are singletons, and roughly a tenth rests with the top ten. The sample in question was PBMCs from blood, obtained 5 days after vaccination. All receptors derive from a man between 45 and 60 years old who received an inactivated influenza vaccine.

This clonotype was counted only a few times. V usage is TRBV4-2 and J usage is TRBJ2-1; D remains unclear. V gave up 1 base and J gave up 9 bases, with 13 bases separating them. Germline loops: CDR1 LGHNA, CDR2 YNFKEQ. This CDR3 is 14 amino acids long. CDR3 sequence reads: CASSQGLEDIEQFF. The CDR3 nucleotides read TGTGCCAGCAGCCAAGGGTTAGAAGATATTGAGCAGTTCTTC.

This clonotype was counted only a few times. This rearrangement joins TRBV4-3 to TRBJ2-7; perhaps TRBD2 as D (5 bases). The CDR3 runs to 15 residues. The V end was cut by 0 bases, the J end by 2 bases, with 11 bases between. Germline CDR1 is LGHNA and CDR2 is YSLEER. CDR3 amino acids: CASSQERRTPYEQYF. The CDR3 nucleotides are TGCGCCAGCAGCCAAGAGAGGAGGACCCCCTACGAGCAGTACTTC.

This clonotype was detected a few times. CDR3 in DNA: TGTGCCAGCAGCTTGCGGGGTAGCGGGGGCTACAATGAGCAGTTCTTC. This gives the protein CASSLRGSGGYNEQFF. V is TRBV7-2 and J is TRBJ2-1, with TRBD2 matching over 9 bases. This CDR3 comprises 16 residues. The V gene end was trimmed by 3 bases and the J gene end by 3 bases; junction bases not matched to a gene: 6. Germline V gene lookup returns CDR1 SGHTA and CDR2 FQGNSA. Combining the CDR3 with reference TRBV7-2 and TRBJ2-1 gives the whole variable domain GAGVSQSPSNKVTEKGKDVELRCDPISGHTALYWYRQSLGQGLEFLIYFQGNSAPDKSGLPSDRFSAERTGGSVSTLTIQRTQQEDSAVYLCASSLRGSGGYNEQFFGPGTRLTVL.

This chain connects TRBV6-1 to TRBJ2-7; TRBD1 aligns across 9 bases. Germline assignment: CDR1 MNHNS and CDR2 SASEGT. Trimming at V came to 7 bases and at J to 6 bases, leaving 10 bases not matched to a gene. The CDR3 runs 14 residues. The CDR3 here is CASTRDRVHSEQYF. Written as DNA, the CDR3 is TGTGCCAGCACCCGGGACAGGGTACACTCCGAGCAGTACTTC.

This chain connects TRBV6-2 or TRBV6-3 to TRBJ2-7, with D uncertain. CDR1 MNHEY and CDR2 SVGEGT come from the germline V gene. CDR3 length: 15 amino acids. The V gene lost 4 bases and the J gene lost 1 base, with 14 bases spanning the gap. The CDR3 DNA reads TGTGCCAGCAGTTCAGCGAACTACCTTTCCTACGAGCAGTACTTC. Residues: CASSSANYLSYEQYF.

This clonotype has a handful of counts. In nucleotides, the CDR3 is TGTGCCAGCAGTGAAAGGGCAATCTACGAGCAGTACTTC. Its translation: CASSERAIYEQYF. The chain employs TRBV2 and TRBJ2-7; D gene ambiguous. V lost 2 bases, J lost 3 bases, and 8 bases lay in between. The CDR3 consists of 13 residues. Germline CDR1 and CDR2: SNHLY and FYNNEI.

About this clonotype itself: The conserved phenylalanine or tryptophan is not found at the CDR3 terminus, so this likely reflects a read error. Because the CDR3's place on the DNA is in doubt, the DNA is left out and the CDR3 is given as listed by TCRdb. V usage is TRBV4-1 and J usage is TRBJ2-5; no DNA check was done on the table's D call, TRBD2. Inclusive of both ends, the CDR3 amounts to 16 amino acids. CDR1 and CDR2 from the germline V gene are MGHRA and YSYEKL. CDR3 in amino acids: CASSEESTSGGDPLYI.

This chain uses TRBV6-1 with TRBJ2-4; no reliable D call. CDR3 length: 13 residues. Trimming removed 7 bases from V and 3 bases from J, with 10 bases in between. Per germline, CDR1 MNHNS and CDR2 SASEGT. The CDR3 spells CASTPADKNIQYF. The CDR3 DNA reads TGTGCCAGCACCCCCGCGGACAAAAACATTCAGTACTTC.

This clonotype has only a few counts. V is TRBV7-6 and J is TRBJ2-7; the D is unclear. Trimming cost V 2 bases and J 6 bases, with 20 bases left between them. The CDR3 has 16 amino acids. The germline V gene encodes CDR1 SGHVS and CDR2 FNYEAQ. CDR3: CASSLSSGPGPLEQYF. Written as DNA, the CDR3 is TGTGCCAGCAGCTTATCGTCCGGCCCCGGTCCACTCGAGCAGTACTTC.

V usage is TRBV7-6 and J usage is TRBJ2-1; 9 bases match TRBD1. This CDR3 has 15 amino acids. Germline V lookup: CDR1 SGHVS, CDR2 FNYEAQ. CDR3 nucleotides: TGTTCTTACCTCCCCCCGACAGGGGGATGCAATGAGCAGTTCTTC. As protein: CSYLPPTGGCNEQFF.

This clonotype was counted between two and nine times. The V call is TRBV20-1, the J call TRBJ2-7; D may be TRBD1 (6 bases). V was pared by 3 bases and J by 7 bases, with 16 bases between. The CDR3 has 13 amino acids. Germline V CDR1 and CDR2: DFQATT, SNEGSKA (reference sequence). CDR3: CSASLGQKSEQYF. In nucleotides, the CDR3 is TGCAGTGCTAGCTTGGGACAAAAGTCTGAGCAGTACTTC.

This chain connects TRBV5-5 to TRBJ2-5; TRBD1 agrees at 7 bases. The CDR3 sequence is 15 residues long. V was pared by 4 bases and J by 5 bases, with 11 bases of the junction left unmatched. Germline values: CDR1 SGHKS, CDR2 YYEKEE (reference sequence). Here the CDR3 DNA reads TGTGCCAGCAGCGGAAGCCCACAGGGGAGTGAGACCCAGTACTTC. It yields the protein CASSGSPQGSETQYF. The whole variable domain, filled in from reference TRBV5-5 and TRBJ2-5, reads DAGVTQSPTHLIKTRGQQVTLRCSPISGHKSVSWYQQVLGQGPQFIFQYYEKEERGRGNFPDRFSARQFPNYSSELNVNALLLGDSALYLCASSGSPQGSETQYFGPGTRLLVL.

The rearrangement links TRBV20-1 to TRBJ2-4; 10 nucleotides match TRBD2. The CDR3 runs to 18 residues. Trimming at V came to 6 bases and at J to 0 bases, leaving 14 bases not matched to a gene. Germline assignment: CDR1 DFQATT and CDR2 SNEGSKA (reference sequence). The CDR3 DNA reads TGCAGTGCCCCCGAGGGACTAGCGTACCCCTTAGCCAAAAACATTCAGTACTTC. It is translated as CSAPEGLAYPLAKNIQYF.

The chain joins TRBV27 to TRBJ1-2, with 8 bases identical to TRBD1. The J segment lost 8 bases and the V segment lost 7 bases, leaving 6 bases of the junction unmatched. CDR1 and CDR2 (germline): MNHEY, SMNVEV (reference sequence). The CDR3 has 12 amino acids. In nucleotides, the CDR3 is TGTGCCAGCAAGCAGGGGGCGGGAGGCTACACCTTC. Its translation is CASKQGAGGYTF.

This clonotype was observed many times. This chain connects TRBV29-1 to TRBJ2-3, with TRBD2 matching over 7 bases. The CDR3 extends over 17 amino acids. Trimming took 3 bases from V and 2 from J; bases not matched to a gene: 14. Germline CDR1 reads SQVTM; CDR2 reads ANQGSEA. The CDR3 bases are TGCAGCGTTGATGCTGGACTAGGAGCCCTTACCACAGATACGCAGTATTTT. Translating gives CSVDAGLGALTTDTQYF.

This sequence joins TRBV20-1 and TRBJ1-4; 11 bases map to TRBD1. The germline V gene encodes CDR1 DFQATT and CDR2 SNEGSKA (reference sequence). J was trimmed by 14 bases and V by 2 bases; bases with no gene match: 19. This CDR3 contains 17 residues. Written as DNA, the CDR3 is TGCAGTGCTAGATTGGGACAGGGGGATTCGTCGTATTCGAGGCTGTTTTTT. Protein product: CSARLGQGDSSYSRLFF.

This clonotype was seen many times. The chain employs TRBV12-3 or TRBV12-4 and TRBJ2-5; D ambiguous. CDR3 length equals 14 residues. The V end was cut by 2 bases, the J end by 4 bases, with 11 bases between. CDR3 DNA sequence: TGTGCCAGCAGTTTATTCAGTATTACAGAGACCCAGTACTTC. Amino acids: CASSLFSITETQYF.

The sample holds a few counts of this clonotype. V is TRBV4-3 and J is TRBJ2-3; a possible D gene is TRBD2 (6 bases). V was shortened by 0 bases and J by 1 base, with 8 bases between the two germline ends. This CDR3 has 15 residues. Germline loops: CDR1 LGHNA, CDR2 YSLEER. The CDR3 nucleotides read TGCGCCAGCAGCCAAGATCGGGAGCGCACAGATACGCAGTATTTT. Translated: CASSQDRERTDTQYF.

There are a few counts of this clonotype. The chain combines TRBV6-2 or TRBV6-3 with TRBJ2-1, with TRBD2 matching over 12 bases. The CDR3 is 19 residues long. From germline, CDR1 is MNHEY and CDR2 SVGEGT. The trim removed 1 base at V and 9 bases at J, leaving 16 bases unmatched. The CDR3 DNA follows: TGTGCCAGCAGTTACTACAGCTGGACTAGCGGGAACTCTAGGAGTGAGCAGTTCTTC. Translated, it gives CASSYYSWTSGNSRSEQFF.

A few counts support this clonotype. The rearrangement uses TRBV13 and TRBJ2-7; D may be TRBD1 or TRBD2 (5 bases each). CDR3 length: 14 residues. Germline CDR1 is PRHDT and CDR2 is FYEKMQ (reference sequence). The germline V and J ends were trimmed by 5 bases and 3 bases, with 14 bases remaining between them. The CDR3 bases are TGTGCCAGCAGCACGTGGGACCACAGCTACGAGCAGTACTTC. This translates into CASSTWDHSYEQYF.

The rearrangement uses TRBV24-1 and TRBJ2-3, with TRBD1 as a possible D gene (7 bases). Germline V gene sequence: CDR1 KGHDR, CDR2 SFDVKD. The CDR3 totals 17 residues. Trimming shortened V by 2 bases and J by 2 bases, and 16 bases separated the two germline ends. CDR3 in DNA: TGTGCCACCAGTGATTCCTGGGGGGACAGACACACAGATACGCAGTATTTT. Protein: CATSDSWGDRHTDTQYF.

This clonotype has a count of ten or more. Written as DNA, the CDR3 is TGTGCCAGCAGCTTCGGGCAGGGGGTACCGGCCGGGGAGCTGTTTTTT. Encoded protein: CASSFGQGVPAGELFF. The genes are TRBV5-5 and TRBJ2-2, with 7 bases identical to TRBD1. Germline V CDR1 and CDR2: SGHKS, YYEKEE (reference sequence). V trimming: 2 bases; J trimming: 6 bases; junction bases outside the gene matches: 10. CDR3 length: 16 residues.

Only a few counts were recorded for this clonotype. This chain connects TRBV20-1 to TRBJ2-1; D uncertain. There are 14 residues in the CDR3. Germline lookup yields CDR1 DFQATT and CDR2 SNEGSKA (reference sequence). V lost 1 base to trimming and J lost 1 base, with 8 bases between them. The CDR3 protein is CSARGHSSYNEQFF. CDR3 sequence (DNA): TGCAGTGCTAGAGGACACAGTTCCTACAATGAGCAGTTCTTC.